This TCR beta chain was observed in a study of cytomegalovirus exposure and HLA in healthy donors. The PCR used 60 Vbeta and 13 Jbeta primers. TCRdb keeps only in-frame clones here, not all; method: immunoSEQ multiplex PCR. This table has over 150,000 clones, roughly four fifths appearing once. Per germline, CDR1 MNHEY and CDR2 SVGAGI. The CDR3 spans 13 residues. The germline V and J ends were trimmed by 2 bases and 7 bases, with 9 bases remaining between them. Sequencing was carried out using PBMCs. The J gene is TRBJ2-1, the V gene TRBV6-5, with D hard to call. The source of this sequence is a man aged 18 to 29 in good health and CMV-seronegative. CDR3 sequence: CASSYERANEQFF. In DNA, the CDR3 is TGTGCCAGCAGTTACGAAAGAGCGAATGAGCAGTTCTTC.